This T cell receptor beta chain is from a study of post-analysis software for immune sequencing data. Study at large: Both relapsing-remitting and secondary progressive multiple sclerosis featured among the disease courses, as did progressive-relapsing multiple sclerosis. Study-level results: The F measure placed samples prepared in the same batch into strongly shared clusters. TRBV5-6, TRBV5-1 and TRBV20-1 were among four or five TRBV segments more frequent in patients than controls. Normalized Chao1 diversity was significantly lower in multiple sclerosis patients than in controls.

The TCR beta cDNA libraries carried unique molecular identifiers. A few hundred thousand cDNA molecules came from 1 to 10 million T cells. TCRdb re-analysed the PCR reads in MiXCR, keeping a single row per CDR3 protein. In the table there are some 890,000 distinct CDR3 sequences, roughly half of which are singletons. The CDR3 spans 13 residues. The V and J ends lost 8 bases and 7 bases, in that order; junction bases with no gene match: 7. Germline-derived CDR1 and CDR2 are SNHLY and FYNNEI. This clonotype was observed a few times. What it binds is not known. This rearrangement joins TRBV2 to TRBJ1-5, with 8 bases that match TRBD1. The receptor comes from a girl aged 10-17 years with multiple sclerosis. The specimen sequenced was blood. The chain's CDR3 is CASGGQGWQPQHF. The CDR3, as DNA: TGTGCCAGCGGTGGACAGGGCTGGCAGCCCCAGCATTTT.